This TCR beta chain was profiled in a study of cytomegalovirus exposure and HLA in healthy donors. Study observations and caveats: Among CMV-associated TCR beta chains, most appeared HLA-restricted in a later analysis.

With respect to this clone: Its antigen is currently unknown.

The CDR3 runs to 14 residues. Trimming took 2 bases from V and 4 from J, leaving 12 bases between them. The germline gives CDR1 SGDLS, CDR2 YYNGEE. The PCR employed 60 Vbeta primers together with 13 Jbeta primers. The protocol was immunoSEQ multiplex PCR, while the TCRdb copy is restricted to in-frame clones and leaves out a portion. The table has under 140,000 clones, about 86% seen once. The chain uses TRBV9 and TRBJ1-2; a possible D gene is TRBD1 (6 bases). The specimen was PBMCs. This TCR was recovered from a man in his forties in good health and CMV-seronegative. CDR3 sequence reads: CASSVMTGGYGYTF. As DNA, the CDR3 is TGTGCCAGCAGCGTGATGACAGGCGGCTATGGCTACACCTTC.